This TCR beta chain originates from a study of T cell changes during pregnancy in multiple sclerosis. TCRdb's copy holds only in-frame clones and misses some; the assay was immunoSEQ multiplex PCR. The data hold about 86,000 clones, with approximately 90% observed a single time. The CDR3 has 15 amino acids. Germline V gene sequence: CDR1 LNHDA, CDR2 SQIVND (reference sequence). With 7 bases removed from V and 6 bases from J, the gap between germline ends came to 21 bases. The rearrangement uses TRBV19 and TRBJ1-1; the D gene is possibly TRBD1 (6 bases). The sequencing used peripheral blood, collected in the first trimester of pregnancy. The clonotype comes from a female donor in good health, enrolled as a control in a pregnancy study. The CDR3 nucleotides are TGTGCCAGTACCGTAGGGCCAGGGGAAAGGGCTGAAGCTTTCTTT. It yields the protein CASTVGPGERAEAFF. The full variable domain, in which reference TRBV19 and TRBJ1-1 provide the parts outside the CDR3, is DGGITQSPKYLFRKEGQNVTLSCEQNLNHDAMYWYRQDPGQGLRLIYYSQIVNDFQKGDIAEGYSVSREKKESFPLTVTSAQKNPTAFYLCASTVGPGERAEAFFGQGTRLTVV.